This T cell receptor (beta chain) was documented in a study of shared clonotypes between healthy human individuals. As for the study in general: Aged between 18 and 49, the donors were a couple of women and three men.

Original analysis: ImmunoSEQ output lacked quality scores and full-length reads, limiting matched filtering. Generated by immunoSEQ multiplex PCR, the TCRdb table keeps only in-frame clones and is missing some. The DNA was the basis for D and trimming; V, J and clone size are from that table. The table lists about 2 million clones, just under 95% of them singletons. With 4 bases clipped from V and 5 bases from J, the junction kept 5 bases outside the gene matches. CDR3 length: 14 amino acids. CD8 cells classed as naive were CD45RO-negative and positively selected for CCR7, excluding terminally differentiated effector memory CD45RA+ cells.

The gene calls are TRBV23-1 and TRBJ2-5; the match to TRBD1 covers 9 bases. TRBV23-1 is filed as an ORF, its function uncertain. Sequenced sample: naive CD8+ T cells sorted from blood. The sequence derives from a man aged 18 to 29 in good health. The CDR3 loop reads CASSRTGEGETQYF. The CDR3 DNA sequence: TGCGCCAGCAGTCGGACAGGGGAGGGGGAGACCCAGTACTTC.